The T cell receptor beta chain described here comes from a study of Graves' ophthalmopathy and Graves' hyperthyroidism. Findings and caveats of the study: Researchers report that a 13-signature model separated ophthalmopathy from stable hyperthyroidism, posting 87.88% sensitivity and about 82% specificity. Blood was where most expanded thyroid clonotypes above 0.001 frequency also turned up.

The TCR beta CDR3 regions underwent amplification from RNA transcripts. HTBI-primed first-round RT-PCR preceded second-round multiplex PCR. TCRdb passed the multiplex PCR reads through MiXCR, listing each CDR3 protein once. The sample lists around 50,000 distinct CDR3 sequences; over 40% were seen once. The study enrolled ophthalmopathy donors with moderate-to-severe activity, CAS ≥3, NOSPECS ≥4 and duration under 3 months. Trimming took 2 bases from V and 0 from J; bases not matched to a gene: 7. This CDR3 is built from 17 residues. Ten or more counts support this clonotype. Its antigen is unidentified.

This TCR was recovered from an adult man with Graves' ophthalmopathy. This chain links TRBV12-3 or TRBV12-4 with TRBJ1-5; 7 nucleotides agree with TRBD1. Sequenced sample: peripheral blood. DNA for the CDR3: TGTGCCAGCAGTTTAAGGGGGCTGGGGGATAGCAATCAGCCCCAGCATTTT. Its translation is CASSLRGLGDSNQPQHF.